Listed here are 28 T cell receptor beta chains from one sample, sequenced in a study of shared clonotypes between healthy human individuals. Naive CD8 cells were CD45RO-negative, positively selected for CCR7, excluding terminally differentiated effector memory CD45RA+ cells. Some clones are missing from TCRdb's copy, which holds only in-frame ones; the method was immunoSEQ multiplex PCR. Altogether 760,000 or so clones are present, 95% to 97% being singletons, with the ten largest covering around 0.25%. Sequencing input: naive CD8+ T cells sorted from blood. The receptors shown here come from a man aged 25-40 years in good health.

This sequence joins TRBV6-6 and TRBJ2-7; D ambiguous. Looked up from germline, CDR1 is MNHNY and CDR2 is SVGAGI (reference sequence). The CDR3 is 12 amino acids. V dropped 4 bases and J dropped 1 base, with 5 bases sitting between them. CDR3 bases: TGTGCCAGCAGTTTCACTTCCTACGAGCAGTACTTC. This sequence encodes CASSFTSYEQYF.

The chain is built from TRBV4-1 and TRBJ1-1; D unresolved. The CDR3 is 11 residues long. V was cut by 6 bases and J by 2 bases, with 4 bases left in between. Germline CDR1 reads MGHRA; CDR2 reads YSYEKL. CDR3 residues: CASSHNTEAFF. CDR3 nucleotide sequence: TGCGCCAGCAGTCATAACACTGAAGCTTTCTTT.

The chain joins TRBV7-9 to TRBJ2-1; D is ambiguous. The germline V and J ends were trimmed by 1 base and 5 bases, with 12 bases remaining between them. Looked up from germline, CDR1 is SEHNR and CDR2 is FQNEAQ (reference sequence). The CDR3 has 15 amino acids. The CDR3 DNA is TGTGCCAGCAGCTTAGTCCGCCGCCCCGACAATGAGCAGTTCTTC. Translating it yields CASSLVRRPDNEQFF.

The CDR3: CASSLEVRTSIYNEQFF. The CDR3 DNA is TGTGCCAGCAGCTTAGAGGTTCGGACATCGATCTACAATGAGCAGTTCTTC. The V call is TRBV7-8, the J call TRBJ2-1, with D possibly matching TRBD1 (5 bases). The germline V and J ends were trimmed by 1 base and 3 bases, with 16 bases remaining between them. Germline V CDR1 and CDR2: SGHVS, FQNEAQ. The length of the CDR3 is 17 residues.

The J gene is TRBJ2-7, the V gene TRBV19; D ambiguous. With 3 bases removed from V and 5 bases from J, the gap between germline ends came to 11 bases. There are 13 residues in the CDR3. Germline CDR1 LNHDA, CDR2 SQIVND (reference sequence). CDR3 in amino acids: CASSMGSRNEQYF. For the CDR3, the DNA is TGTGCCAGTAGTATGGGATCTCGGAACGAGCAGTACTTC.

The chain joins TRBV4-1 to TRBJ2-4, with D possibly matching TRBD1 (5 bases). Germline CDR1 reads MGHRA; CDR2 reads YSYEKL. There are 14 residues in the CDR3. The V end was cut by 1 base, the J end by 10 bases, with 14 bases between. Here the CDR3 reads CASSQGQRYPIQYF. The CDR3 region has the DNA TGCGCCAGCAGCCAAGGACAGCGATACCCTATTCAGTACTTC.

The V gene is TRBV13, the J gene TRBJ2-5; 7 bases fit TRBD1. Looked up from germline, CDR1 is PRHDT and CDR2 is FYEKMQ (reference sequence). Unmatched junction bases numbered 6, after V lost 1 base and J lost 1 base. The CDR3 runs 16 residues. The CDR3 protein is CASSLVGTEIQETQYF. CDR3 nucleotide sequence: TGTGCCAGCAGCTTAGTCGGGACAGAGATCCAAGAGACCCAGTACTTC.

This chain joins TRBV7-2 and TRBJ2-5, with 8 bases matching TRBD2. V shed 1 base and J 7 bases; nucleotides not matched to a gene: 2. The CDR3 sequence is 13 residues long. CDR1 SGHTA and CDR2 FQGNSA come from the germline V gene. The CDR3 sequence: CASSLVTSGTQYF. CDR3 bases: TGTGCCAGCAGCTTAGTTACTAGCGGGACCCAGTACTTC.

This clone was detected once. The chain recombines TRBV6-6 with TRBJ2-1; possible D gene TRBD1, 6 bases. V was pared by 6 bases and J by 0 bases, with 12 bases between. The CDR3 spans 15 residues. Germline CDR1 is MNHNY and CDR2 is SVGAGI (reference sequence). CDR3 nucleotide sequence: TGTGCCAGCAGAACGGACAGAAGCTCCTACAATGAGCAGTTCTTC. Amino acid sequence: CASRTDRSSYNEQFF.

As DNA, the CDR3 is TGTGCCAGCAGCTTAACCCTAGCGGGAGGGAAATTCAGTAATGAGCAGTTCTTC. Protein: CASSLTLAGGKFSNEQFF. The chain joins TRBV7-8 to TRBJ2-1; TRBD2 matches at 12 bases. Germline assignment: CDR1 SGHVS and CDR2 FQNEAQ. V lost 2 bases to trimming and J lost 7 bases; unmatched junction nucleotides: 12. The CDR3 covers 18 residues.

J is TRBJ2-3 and V is TRBV11-2; D gene uncertain. CDR3 length: 17 residues. Between the trimmed V and J ends, which lost 5 bases and 1 base, there was a span of 19 bases. Per germline, CDR1 SGHAT and CDR2 FQNNGV. The CDR3 sequence is CASSRLKSGLGTDTQYF. CDR3 DNA sequence: TGTGCCAGCAGCCGCCTTAAGTCCGGTTTGGGCACAGATACGCAGTATTTT.

This chain links TRBV7-9 with TRBJ2-1; no clear D gene. This CDR3 spans 12 amino acids. The germline V gene has CDR1 SEHNR and CDR2 FQNEAQ (reference sequence). V was cut by 5 bases and J by 10 bases, with 12 bases left in between. This chain's CDR3 is CASSLTRHEQFF. CDR3 in DNA: TGTGCCAGCAGCCTGACCAGACACGAGCAGTTCTTC. Looking up the rest from reference TRBV7-9 and TRBJ2-1 gives the full variable domain: DTGVSQNPRHKITKRGQNVTFRCDPISEHNRLYWYRQTLGQGPEFLTYFQNEAQLEKSRLLSDRFSAERPKGSFSTLEIQRTEQGDSAMYLCASSLTRHEQFFGPGTRLTVL.

The CDR3 DNA reads as TGTGCCAGCAGCCCCCCCACAGTGAACACTGAAGCTTTCTTT. Its protein product is CASSPPTVNTEAFF. J is TRBJ1-1 and V is TRBV7-9, with D unclear. The V gene's germline CDR1 is SEHNR and CDR2 FQNEAQ (reference sequence). The length of the CDR3 is 14 residues. Trimming removed 5 bases at V and 0 bases at J, with 10 bases between.

J is TRBJ1-5 and V is TRBV9; tentatively, D is TRBD1 (6 bases). CDR3 length equals 15 residues. Trimming stripped 4 bases from V and 2 bases from J, with 13 bases between. CDR1 and CDR2 from the germline V gene are SGDLS and YYNGEE. CDR3 loop: CASSSTTGGNQPQHF. The CDR3 coding sequence is TGTGCCAGCAGCAGCACGACAGGCGGCAATCAGCCCCAGCATTTT.

The rearrangement uses TRBV5-1 and TRBJ2-1; TRBD1 matches 8 bases. J gave up 8 bases and V 0 bases, and 7 bases lay outside the gene matches. The V gene's germline CDR1 is SGHRS and CDR2 YFSETQ. This CDR3 is 15 amino acids long. CDR3: CASSLADRDGDEQFF. CDR3 bases: TGCGCCAGCAGCTTGGCGGACAGGGATGGCGATGAGCAGTTCTTC.

The genes are TRBV14 and TRBJ2-1; 8 bases map to TRBD1. With 5 bases clipped from V and 0 bases from J, the junction kept 3 bases outside the gene matches. The CDR3 has 15 residues. CDR1 is SGHDN, CDR2 FVKESK, per germline. The CDR3, as DNA: TGTGCCAGCAGCTGGACAGGGAGCTCCTACAATGAGCAGTTCTTC. It translates to CASSWTGSSYNEQFF.

The chain recombines TRBV4-3 with TRBJ2-7; TRBD1 or TRBD2 may be the D gene (6 bases each). The CDR3 spans 14 residues. With 3 bases removed from V and 3 bases from J, the gap between germline ends came to 12 bases. The germline CDR1 and CDR2 sequences are LGHNA and YSLEER. This CDR3 is CASSQVEGDYEQYF. For the CDR3, the DNA is TGCGCCAGCAGCCAGGTGGAGGGGGACTACGAGCAGTACTTC.

CDR3 sequence: CASSASRDRGWNEQFF. For the CDR3, the DNA is TGCGCCAGCAGCGCCTCTCGGGACAGGGGTTGGAATGAGCAGTTCTTC. The gene calls are TRBV4-1 and TRBJ2-1; 10 bases are a match to TRBD1. The germline gives CDR1 MGHRA, CDR2 YSYEKL. The V and J ends lost 5 bases and 7 bases, in that order; junction bases with no gene match: 11. The CDR3 runs 16 residues.

The CDR3 spells CASAGQAYEQYF. CDR3 sequence (DNA): TGTGCCTCAGCTGGCCAAGCCTACGAGCAGTACTTC. The gene calls are TRBV30 and TRBJ2-7; D remains ambiguous. The V end lost 7 bases, the J end lost 2 bases, and 12 bases lay between the germline ends. Looked up from germline, CDR1 is GTSNPN and CDR2 is SVGIG (reference sequence). This CDR3 is built from 12 residues.

This chain connects TRBV21-1 to TRBJ2-7. TRBV21-1 is given as a pseudogene. The CDR3 sequence is 16 residues long. The chain's CDR3 is CASSKKGRMRSYEQYF. CDR3 nucleotides: TGTGCCAGCAGCAAAAAGGGACGGATGAGATCCTACGAGCAGTACTTC.

This chain uses TRBV9 with TRBJ2-7, with 10 bases fitting TRBD2. This CDR3 is 14 amino acids long. Trimming took 4 bases from V and 0 from J; bases not matched to a gene: 1. CDR1 and CDR2 from the germline V gene are SGDLS and YYNGEE. CDR3: CASSTSGASYEQYF. In DNA, the CDR3 is TGTGCCAGCAGCACTAGCGGGGCCTCCTACGAGCAGTACTTC.

The V call is TRBV27, the J call TRBJ2-7, with D perhaps matching TRBD1 or TRBD2 (5 bases each). The CDR3 consists of 11 residues. Germline V CDR1 and CDR2: MNHEY, SMNVEV (reference sequence). The germline V and J ends were trimmed by 5 bases and 6 bases, with 8 bases remaining between them. The CDR3 spells CASSGGFEQYF. The CDR3 DNA is TGTGCCAGCAGTGGGGGTTTCGAGCAGTACTTC.

Concerning this clone itself: Other DNA sequences of this sample code for an identical CDR3. V is TRBV7-9 and J is TRBJ2-7, with D unresolved. In germline, CDR1 is SEHNR, CDR2 FQNEAQ (reference sequence). The CDR3 consists of 14 residues. The V end lost 1 base, the J end lost 0 bases, and 7 bases lay between the germline ends. The CDR3 coding sequence is TGTGCCAGCAGCTTAGTAGCTAGCTCCTACGAGCAGTACTTC. Protein: CASSLVASSYEQYF.

This clone was counted only a few times. The V and J genes are TRBV28 and TRBJ2-7; possible D gene TRBD2, 5 bases. V was trimmed by 5 bases and J by 7 bases, leaving 18 bases between them. Germline loops: CDR1 MDHEN, CDR2 SYDVKM. The CDR3 has 14 amino acids. CDR3 DNA: TGTGCCAGCAGTGCGGGTCCGGGCTTATTAGAGCAGTACTTC. This sequence encodes CASSAGPGLLEQYF.

The rearrangement links TRBV21-1 to TRBJ2-2; the D segment call TRBD2 is taken from the table without a DNA check. TRBV21-1 is a listed pseudogene. The CDR3 has 17 amino acids. CDR3 DNA sequence: TGTGCCAGCAGCAAAGAATTGACTAGCGACACCACCGGGGAGCTGTTTTTT. This encodes CASSKELTSDTTGELFF.

The CDR3 DNA is TGTGCCAGCATATTAGAAGGACATAATTCCTACGAGCAGTACTTC. It specifies CASILEGHNSYEQYF. The chain combines TRBV2 with TRBJ2-7, with a possible D match to TRBD1 (5 bases). CDR1 and CDR2 (germline): SNHLY, FYNNEI. There are 15 residues in the CDR3. V was trimmed by 7 bases and J by 1 base, leaving 17 bases between them.

V gene TRBV11-2 combines with J gene TRBJ2-1, with TRBD2 as a possible D gene (5 bases). Trimming took 2 bases from V and 1 from J, leaving 9 bases between them. The germline V gene has CDR1 SGHAT and CDR2 FQNNGV. There are 15 residues in the CDR3. The CDR3, as DNA: TGTGCCAGCAGCTTAACGGTAGCGTCCTACAATGAGCAGTTCTTC. Amino acid sequence: CASSLTVASYNEQFF.

This chain joins TRBV9 and TRBJ1-2; unclear D gene. The CDR3 runs to 15 residues. V lost 4 bases, J lost 2 bases, and 15 bases lay in between. CDR1 and CDR2 (germline): SGDLS, YYNGEE. CDR3 in DNA: TGTGCCAGCAGCCGGGAGGAGGGAACAAACTATGGCTACACCTTC. Its protein product is CASSREEGTNYGYTF.